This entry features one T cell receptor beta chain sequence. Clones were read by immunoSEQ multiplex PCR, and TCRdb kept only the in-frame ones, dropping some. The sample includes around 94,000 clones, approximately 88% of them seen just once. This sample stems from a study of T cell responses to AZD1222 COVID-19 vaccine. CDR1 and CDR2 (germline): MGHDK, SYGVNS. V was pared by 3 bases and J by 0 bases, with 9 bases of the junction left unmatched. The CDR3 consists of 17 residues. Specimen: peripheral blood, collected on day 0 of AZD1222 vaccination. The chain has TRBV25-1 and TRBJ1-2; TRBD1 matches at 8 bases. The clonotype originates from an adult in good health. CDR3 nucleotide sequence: TGTGCCAGCAGTGACCCCGGGGGACAGGCGCCTAACTATGGCTACACCTTC. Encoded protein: CASSDPGGQAPNYGYTF.